This T cell receptor beta chain stems from a study of early T cells in non-severe SARS-CoV-2 infection. Unique molecular identifiers tagged individual cDNA molecules. A single record per CDR3 protein comes from TCRdb applying MiXCR to the 5' RACE reads. The sample comprises fewer than 85,000 distinct CDR3 sequences, about 13% of which are singletons, and roughly 1.4% rests with the top ten. Many counts were recorded for this clonotype. Looked up from germline, CDR1 is SGHAT and CDR2 is FQNNGV. V lost 1 base and J lost 3; bases outside the gene matches: 5. The CDR3 has 16 amino acids. This chain connects TRBV11-2 to TRBJ2-3, with 9 bases matching TRBD2. Sequencing was done on a sample of whole blood. The clonotype comes from an adult who was a healthcare worker with PCR-confirmed SARS-CoV-2 infection or an uninfected control (not recorded which). CDR3 protein: CASSLGVTSGTDTQYF. CDR3 bases: TGTGCCAGCAGCTTAGGGGTAACTAGCGGGACAGATACGCAGTATTTT.